The 12 T cell receptor beta chains presented below share a single source sample, sequenced in a study of T cell responses to AZD1222 COVID-19 vaccine. The method was immunoSEQ multiplex PCR; TCRdb's version includes in-frame clones alone and lacks a portion of them. Counted here are tens of thousands of clones, around 82% occurring once; the ten biggest clones make up about 6%. The sequencing used peripheral blood, collected 28 days after the second AZD1222 dose. The receptors derive from an adult who received the AZD1222 COVID-19 vaccine.

The chain links TRBV27 to TRBJ2-2, with 9 bases identical to TRBD1. From germline, CDR1 is MNHEY and CDR2 SMNVEV (reference sequence). V was pared by 4 bases and J by 6 bases, with 12 bases of the junction left unmatched. This CDR3 has 17 amino acids. The CDR3 nucleotides read TGTGCCAGCAGTTGGGGGCCGGACAGGGGAATCGCCGGGGAGCTGTTTTTT. Protein product: CASSWGPDRGIAGELFF.

Regarding this clone: Additional DNA sequences in this sample encode the identical CDR3. The chain links TRBV7-9 to TRBJ1-6; 9 nucleotides agree with TRBD1. Germline values: CDR1 SEHNR, CDR2 FQNEAQ (reference sequence). V was pared by 1 base and J by 10 bases, with 5 bases of the junction left unmatched. The CDR3 totals 15 residues. The CDR3 is CASSLGQGVGSPLHF. CDR3 DNA: TGTGCCAGCAGCTTAGGACAGGGGGTTGGATCACCCCTCCACTTT.

The V and J genes are TRBV12-3 or TRBV12-4 and TRBJ1-2; D remains ambiguous. This CDR3 has 13 residues. The ends were cut back, 3 bases at V and 4 bases at J, with 9 bases in the middle. The CDR3 nucleotides are TGTGCCAGCAGTTTGCGGTGGGGCTATGGCTACACCTTC. It translates to CASSLRWGYGYTF.

The rearrangement links TRBV7-9 to TRBJ1-5; 12 nucleotides align to TRBD1. The CDR3 contains 17 residues. Per germline, CDR1 SEHNR and CDR2 FQNEAQ (reference sequence). V gave up 5 bases and J gave up 6 bases; unmatched junction bases: 11. The CDR3 DNA follows: TGTGCCAGCAGCCTAGACCGGGACAGGGGGCCGGTTCAGCCCCAGCATTTT. Translated: CASSLDRDRGPVQPQHF.

This clone was picked up a small number of times. This chain connects TRBV4-2 to TRBJ1-5; TRBD1 aligns across 8 bases. Per the germline V gene, CDR1 is LGHNA and CDR2 is YNFKEQ. The CDR3 is 18 amino acids. With 0 bases clipped from V and 6 bases from J, the junction kept 13 bases outside the gene matches. CDR3 loop: CASSQDSSGDRGSQPQHF. For the CDR3, the DNA is TGTGCCAGCAGCCAAGATTCCTCTGGCGACAGGGGCAGTCAGCCCCAGCATTTT.

CDR3 protein: CASSTSRDTEAFF. The CDR3 DNA sequence: TGTGCCAGTAGTACTAGCAGGGATACTGAAGCTTTCTTT. The chain has TRBV19 and TRBJ1-1; possibly TRBD1 for D (5 bases). CDR3 length: 13 residues. V dropped 4 bases and J dropped 5 bases, with 11 bases sitting between them. CDR1 and CDR2 from the germline V gene are LNHDA and SQIVND (reference sequence).

The CDR3 sequence is CASRGQAANYGYTF. CDR3 nucleotide sequence: TGTGCCAGCAGGGGACAGGCTGCTAACTATGGCTACACCTTC. The V call is TRBV6-5, the J call TRBJ1-2, with 8 bases lining up with TRBD1. This CDR3 spans 14 amino acids. The V and J ends lost 6 bases and 0 bases, in that order; junction bases with no gene match: 3. Per germline, CDR1 MNHEY and CDR2 SVGAGI.

This clone was seen only a few times. The chain combines TRBV7-9 with TRBJ1-1; D remains ambiguous. The CDR3 length is 11 residues. The V end lost 5 bases, the J end lost 4 bases, and 5 bases lay between the germline ends. Germline loops: CDR1 SEHNR, CDR2 FQNEAQ (reference sequence). The DNA of the CDR3 is TGTGCCAGCAGCGCGACCACTGAAGCTTTCTTT. The encoded protein is CASSATTEAFF.

This sequence joins TRBV7-2 and TRBJ1-1; no firm D call. Trimming cost V 5 bases and J 1 base, with 8 bases left between them. The CDR3 has 13 amino acids. Germline CDR1 and CDR2: SGHTA and FQGNSA. The CDR3 spells CASSPRWNTEAFF. The CDR3 DNA follows: TGTGCCAGCAGCCCTAGATGGAACACTGAAGCTTTCTTT.

This chain uses TRBV4-3 with TRBJ1-2; D possibly corresponds to TRBD1 (5 bases). With 3 bases removed from V and 2 bases from J, the gap between germline ends came to 16 bases. Germline CDR1 and CDR2: LGHNA and YSLEER. The CDR3 spans 16 residues. The DNA of the CDR3 is TGCGCCAGCAGCCACCCACTTACCAAGGGGAACTATGGCTACACCTTC. Its translation is CASSHPLTKGNYGYTF.

The chain employs TRBV18 and TRBJ2-3; D is possibly TRBD1 or TRBD2 (5 bases each). This CDR3 region has 15 residues. The V gene lost 3 bases and the J gene lost 2 bases, with 12 bases spanning the gap. Per the germline V gene, CDR1 is KGHSH and CDR2 is LQKENI. Written as DNA, the CDR3 is TGTGCCAGCTCACCTTCGGGGCGGCTCACAGATACGCAGTATTTT. Residues: CASSPSGRLTDTQYF.

The V and J genes are TRBV6-5 and TRBJ2-7; TRBD1 is a possible D gene (6 bases). CDR1 is MNHEY and CDR2 is SVGAGI in the germline V gene. The length of the CDR3 is 13 residues. V shed 7 bases and J shed 3 bases, with 13 bases lying between them. CDR3 bases: TGTGCCAGCAAACAGGGCTTAATCTACGAGCAGTACTTC. Amino acids: CASKQGLIYEQYF.